This T cell receptor (beta chain) was found in a study of OX40 agonist ivuxolimab in advanced cancers. About the research overall: Under the entry rules, prior anti-PD-1, anti-PD-L1 or anti-CTLA-4 therapy was allowed, and approximately 40% had some. Overall study results and limits: Several nonresponders also turned out to have low normalized T-cell clonal expansion. Both CD4+ and CD8+ T cell populations in blood had undergone clonal expansion by week 6 at 0.1 to 3.0 mg/kg.

Baseline was the first blood sampling point, followed by cycle 4 day 1 and cycle 7 day 1. With regard to this clone: What it binds is unknown.

This table comes from immunoSEQ multiplex PCR, and its TCRdb copy is limited to in-frame clones, with some not included. Counted here are tens of thousands of clones, around 90% occurring once; the ten biggest clones make up about 5.5%. V was pared by 8 bases and J by 4 bases, with 17 bases between. The CDR3 contains 15 residues. The V gene's germline CDR1 is ENHRY and CDR2 SYGVKD. The chain employs TRBV10-3 and TRBJ1-4, with D tentatively TRBD1 (6 bases). The sequence came from an adult with an advanced solid tumor such as melanoma, head and neck, liver or kidney cancer. The sample was CD4+ or CD8+ T cells sorted from blood, taken in a trial of the OX40 agonist ivuxolimab. Written as DNA, the CDR3 is TGTGCCATCGGACCGAAGGACAGTAATAATGAAAAACTGTTTTTT. Protein sequence: CAIGPKDSNNEKLFF.